This T cell receptor (beta chain) is drawn from a study of blood T cell repertoires in COVID-19. Overall study context: T cells, B-cell-depleted T cells, or PBMCs supplied cDNA or gDNA.

With 7 bases removed from V and 4 bases from J, the gap between germline ends came to 15 bases. CDR1 and CDR2 (germline): SNHLY, FYNNEI. The CDR3 length is 14 residues. In the study's own analysis: Amplifying reference gene primers gave estimates of nucleated cell counts. Generated by immunoSEQ multiplex PCR, the TCRdb table keeps only in-frame clones and is missing some. Clonal size and the V and J genes are those of that table, whereas D and trimming came from the DNA. Counted here are roughly 290,000 clones, 70% to 90% occurring once; the ten biggest clones make up about 4.1%. This study enrolled people aged about 18 to 90 from roughly 24 US geographic areas. Symptom resolution, clearance, or two negative PCRs marked the recovered donors of Cohort 3.

This TCR was sampled from a woman in her 30s who had recovered from COVID-19. The chain is built from TRBV2 and TRBJ2-3; no firm D call. The sample was PBMCs or T cells enriched from blood (not recorded which). The CDR3 sequence: CASKQYLPPDTQYF. CDR3 DNA: TGTGCCAGCAAACAATACCTCCCCCCAGATACGCAGTATTTT.